Listed below are T cell receptor beta chains from one sample, sequenced in a study of T cell responses to AZD1222 COVID-19 vaccine. TCRdb keeps only in-frame clones here, not all; method: immunoSEQ multiplex PCR. The sample lists around 110,000 clones, about 90% occurring once. The material sequenced was peripheral blood, taken 28 days after the second AZD1222 dose. These receptors were taken from an adult who received the AZD1222 COVID-19 vaccine. Each CDR3 is given with its conserved first and last residue. A D gene is named only where the DNA matches it firmly. The listing skips clone size in some rows; elsewhere it reads once, few, many or a size class.

TRBD1,NA,TRBV20-1,TRBJ2-7,CSASFFGDRVDEQYF,TGCAGTGCTAGTTTTTTTGGGGACAGGGTCGACGAGCAGTACTTC
TRBD2,NA,TRBV3-1/TRBV3-2,TRBJ2-2,CASSQEWEGGTGELFF,TGTGCCAGCAGCCAAGAGTGGGAGGGCGGCACCGGGGAGCTGTTTTTT
TRBD1,NA,TRBV12-3/TRBV12-4,TRBJ2-2,CASEGAYTGELFF,TGTGCCAGCGAGGGGGCCTACACCGGGGAGCTGTTTTTT
NA,NA,TRBV5-1,TRBJ2-7,CASSRSGGLTYEQYF,TGCGCCAGCAGCCGGAGTGGGGGCTTAACCTACGAGCAGTACTTC
TRBD1,NA,TRBV30,TRBJ1-2,CAWSGTQGIYYGYTF,TGTGCCTGGAGTGGGACACAGGGGATTTACTATGGCTACACCTTC
TRBD1,NA,TRBV5-1,TRBJ1-4,CASSYTGTGGGMTTNEKLFF,TGCGCCAGCAGCTACACCGGGACAGGGGGCGGAATGACAACTAATGAAAAACTGTTTTTT
NA,NA,TRBV5-1,TRBJ1-2,CASSLGQVKDGYTF,TGCGCCAGCAGCTTGGGCCAAGTCAAGGATGGCTACACCTTC
NA,NA,TRBV19,TRBJ2-1,CASSDIYNEQFF,TGTGCCAGTAGCGACATTTACAATGAGCAGTTCTTC
NA,NA,TRBV6-5,TRBJ2-5,CASSYSPTELQETQYF,TGTGCCAGCAGTTACTCCCCGACAGAGCTACAAGAGACCCAGTACTTC
TRBD2,NA,TRBV24-1,TRBJ2-7,CAPTSGGSYEQYF,TGTGCCCCGACCAGCGGGGGCTCCTACGAGCAGTACTTC
TRBD2,NA,TRBV6-4,TRBJ2-1,CASSLGLAVGGADNEQFF,TGTGCCAGCAGCTTGGGACTAGCGGTGGGAGGGGCCGACAATGAGCAGTTCTTC
TRBD2,NA,TRBV14,TRBJ2-1,CASSQDYGRPYNEQFF,TGTGCCAGCAGCCAAGATTACGGGAGGCCCTACAATGAGCAGTTCTTC
NA,NA,TRBV7-9,TRBJ1-2,CASSFRTVKGYTF,TGTGCCAGCAGCTTTCGGACAGTAAAAGGCTACACCTTC
TRBD1,once,TRBV2,TRBJ1-5,CASSLQGVSNQPQHF,TGTGCCAGCAGTCTCCAGGGGGTAAGCAATCAGCCCCAGCATTTT